This note documents a single T cell receptor (beta chain) sequence. The source of the sample is a study of Tregs in tolerant kidney transplant recipients. Germline CDR1 is KGHSH and CDR2 is LQKENI. Trimming cost V 3 bases and J 4 bases, with 12 bases left between them. This CDR3 comprises 14 residues. Method: immunoSEQ multiplex PCR; TCRdb's copy keeps in-frame clones and lacks some. The sample contains about 83,000 clones, about 98% of which appear only once. The origin of this receptor is a human donor who received a combined kidney and bone marrow transplant. The specimen comprised CD4+ T cells from blood, sampled before the transplant. This chain joins TRBV18 and TRBJ1-1; no reliable D call. CDR3 sequence reads: CASSPSRGSTEAFF. CDR3 nucleotide sequence: TGTGCCAGCTCACCCTCCCGGGGAAGCACTGAAGCTTTCTTT.